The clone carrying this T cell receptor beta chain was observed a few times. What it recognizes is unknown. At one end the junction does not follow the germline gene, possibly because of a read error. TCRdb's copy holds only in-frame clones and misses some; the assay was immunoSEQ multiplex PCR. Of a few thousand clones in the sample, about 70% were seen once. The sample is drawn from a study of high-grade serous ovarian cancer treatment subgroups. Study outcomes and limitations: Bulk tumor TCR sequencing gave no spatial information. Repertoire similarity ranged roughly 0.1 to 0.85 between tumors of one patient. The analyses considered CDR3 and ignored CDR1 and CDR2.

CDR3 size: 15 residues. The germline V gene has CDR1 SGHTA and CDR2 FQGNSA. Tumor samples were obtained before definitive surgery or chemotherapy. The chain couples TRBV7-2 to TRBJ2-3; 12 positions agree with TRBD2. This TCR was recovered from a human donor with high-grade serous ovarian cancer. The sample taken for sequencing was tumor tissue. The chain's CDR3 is CASSLAGGRTDTQYF. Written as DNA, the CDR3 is TGTGCCAGCAGCCTAGCGGGGGGGCGCACAGATACGCAGTATTTT.